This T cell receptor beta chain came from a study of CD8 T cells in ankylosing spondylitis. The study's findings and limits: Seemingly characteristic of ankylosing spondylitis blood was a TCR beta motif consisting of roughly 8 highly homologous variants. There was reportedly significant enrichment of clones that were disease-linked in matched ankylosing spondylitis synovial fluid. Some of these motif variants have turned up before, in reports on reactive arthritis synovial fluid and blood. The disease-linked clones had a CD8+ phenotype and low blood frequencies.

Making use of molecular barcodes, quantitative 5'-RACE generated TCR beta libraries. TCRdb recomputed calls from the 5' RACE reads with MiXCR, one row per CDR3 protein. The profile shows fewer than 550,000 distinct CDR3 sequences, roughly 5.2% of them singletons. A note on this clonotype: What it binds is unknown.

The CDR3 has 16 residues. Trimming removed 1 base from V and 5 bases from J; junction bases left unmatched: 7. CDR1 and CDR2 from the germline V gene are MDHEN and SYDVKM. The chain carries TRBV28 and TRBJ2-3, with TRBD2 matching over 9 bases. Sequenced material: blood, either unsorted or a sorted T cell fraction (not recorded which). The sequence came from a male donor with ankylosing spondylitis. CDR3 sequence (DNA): TGTGCCAGCAGTTTATCAGGCGGGGGGGTTGAAGATACGCAGTATTTT. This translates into CASSLSGGGVEDTQYF.